This record looks at one T cell receptor beta chain sequence and its context. There is no known antigen for this receptor. The library was generated by the immunoSEQ multiplex PCR assay. For the multiplex PCR, a mixture combining 60 forward primers for TCR Vbeta segments and 13 reverse primers for TCR Jbeta segments was used. A multiplex PCR assay on genomic DNA amplified the CDR3 region of rearranged TCR beta genes. The amplified TCR beta libraries were sequenced on the Illumina HiSeq System as 87-base-pair reads. The source study handled its data this way. A later analysis tallied around 82 million unique TCR beta chains across the 550 to 850 repertoires, and about 10 million of those chains were shared by two or more donors. Raw reads were error-corrected and collapsed into unique sequences with a nearest-neighbor algorithm that merged closely related sequences to remove PCR and sequencing errors. CDR3 sequences were aligned to IMGT reference sequences to assign V, D and J gene segments. For a sequence to be retained, at least a six-nucleotide match to both a V gene segment and a J gene segment was required. Rearrangements were called productive when the CDR3 lacked stop codons and stayed in frame with V and J; all others were non-productive. Following IMGT convention, CDR3 was defined as the stretch from the second conserved V-encoded cysteine up to the conserved J-encoded phenylalanine. The earlier analysis of 500 to 750 of the donors excluded any sequence lacking an unambiguous match to a single V gene segment. An earlier analysis of under 750 of the donors called V segments functional above 56.7% productive rearrangements and segregating when the between-donor standard deviation exceeded 5%. A statistical classification framework was developed to diagnose cytomegalovirus status using the catalog of TCR beta chain sequences. A later analysis assigned V and J genes by comparing TCR nucleotide sequences with IMGT/GENE-DB human TR gene sequences. In a later analysis, CDR3 sequences and most-parsimonious VDJ recombination scenarios were assigned using the TCRdist pipeline. In a later analysis, every TCR beta chain was defined by the combination of its CDR3 amino acid sequence and its V-gene family, and reads without a unique V-gene family were dropped. A later analysis removed several hundred highly shared, low-generation-probability nucleotide sequences to deal with suspected cross-contamination and a sequencing artifact. For each public chain, a later analysis derived a clonal expansion index from normalized ranks of inferred template counts within each repertoire. In a later analysis, generation probabilities were computed using a VDJ recombination model fitted to out-of-frame rearrangements, and the results were checked against IGoR. Hypergeometric tests were used in a later analysis to score TCR-TCR, TCR-HLA and TCR-CMV co-occurrence, with a repertoire-size bias correction applied to the TCR pairs. A later analysis estimated false discovery rates by permuting HLA or CMV assignments 20 times. In a later analysis, co-occurring TCRs were grouped using DBSCAN, and TCRdist sequence similarity was added for clustering within HLA-allele-positive subsets. Repertoires with fewer than 30,000 or more than 120,000 public chains, plus five repertoires with anomalous nucleotide sharing, were excluded from co-occurrence clustering. TCRdb retrieved this table from immuneACCESS and kept in-frame rearrangements only. Not all clones are present; in checked studies, unresolved V genes account for under half, and no reason is known for the remainder. V and J calls and clone size are copied from that table; D and trimming were computed from the DNA. The table for this sample records 80,000 to 95,000 clones. The ten largest make up approximately 1.1% of the sample.

This specimen comes from a study of cytomegalovirus exposure and HLA in healthy donors (dated by TCRdb to the late 2010s). Regarding the research as a whole: In an earlier analysis of 587 of the donors, around 300 Gb of sequence data and some 100 million unique TCR beta sequences from 180 million or so T cells were reported. The study was designed to test whether signatures of past pathogen exposure could be identified by cataloging public T cell receptors. Among a few hundred genotyped donors of the cohort, an average of around 240,000 unique TCR beta nucleotide sequences were sequenced per donor, around 20% of them non-productive. Typing coverage varied by locus: roughly 620-640 donors for A, B, C, DRB1 and DQB1; around 560 for DQA1; about 600 for DPA1; some 470 for DPB1. Using immunosequencing, the study profiled T cell repertoires from approximately 700 subjects and related those repertoires to cytomegalovirus serostatus. A few DR-DQ haplotypes were handled as single units for association and clustering because linkage in the cohort was strong. In an earlier analysis of a few hundred of the donors, high-throughput TCR beta sequencing was used to judge whether each TCR beta V gene segment behaved as functional or pseudogenic. Both class I and class II loci were covered by HLA typing, at four-digit resolution. An early release that covered more than 550 HLA-typed donors contained about 290 gigabases of sequencing data and tens of millions of unique TCR sequences. Of the roughly 400 genotyped donors, around 81% fell in the genetic ancestry cluster associated with self-reported Caucasian donors. The study combined high-throughput TCR immunosequencing, statistical association of individual TCRs with disease status, and machine learning to predict cytomegalovirus infection status. Every discovery cohort repertoire had been produced on one sequencing platform. In a later analysis, previously published TCR beta repertoires from hundreds of donors were re-analyzed and high-resolution HLA genotyping was added so that TCR occurrence patterns could be studied. Donor age, sex, ethnicity and CMV serostatus were compiled together with the repertoire data. Along with the roughly 700-subject first cohort, a separate validation cohort of over 90 different subjects was used. In a later genetic analysis, genome-wide SNP genotypes for about three fifths of the roughly 670 donors were used, and that subset was treated as a discovery cohort. Rather than drawing on any new phenotypic data, the later analysis identified candidate immune exposures from TCR beta sequences and the way those sequences occurred across donors. Points the paper makes about the study in general: A later analysis found that most CMV-associated TCR beta chains appeared HLA-restricted, with HLA associations seemingly driven largely by CMV exposure. Specific HLA alleles were associated with roughly 17,000 TCR beta sequences at a false discovery rate of 0.05 in a later analysis. In a later analysis, HLA-associated TCR beta chains showed more clonal expansion and lower generation probabilities than non-associated chains that were equally common. A further reported finding was that TCR beta sequences accurately predicted the HLA-A and HLA-B alleles for most subjects in the first cohort. Because counts were too low, 15 to 20 rarely observed V segments, including chromosome 9 orphons, were excluded from the earlier analysis of around 590 of the donors. In this cohort, only TCR beta chains were sequenced, and detectable features were limited by the absence of alpha or paired-chain data. The presence/absence analyses assumed that sequencing depth was roughly uniform across donors, and that assumption may not be true. Cytomegalovirus status was reported to be diagnosed by the classifier with high specificity and sensitivity in both the original and validation cohorts. Assigning TCR associations to individual alleles was difficult when HLA alleles, especially DR and DQ, strongly co-occurred. In a later analysis, the rate of TCR association differed among HLA loci, with DRB1 alleles having the most associated TCRs and HLA-C alleles having the fewest. Several of the top co-occurrence clusters appeared to be linked to parvovirus B19, influenza, CMV and Epstein-Barr virus, according to a later analysis. For the cohort, immune exposure information was limited to CMV serostatus. A few of the identified cytomegalovirus-associated TCR beta chains were confirmed in vitro to be specific for cytomegalovirus antigens. An association between a missense DCLRE1C variant and V-gene and J-gene trimming of TCR beta chains was found in a later genetic analysis and replicated in an independent cohort. Across donors, most TCR sequences were observed very rarely, whereas some public TCRs were present in many individuals. In the study, 164 TCR beta chains were listed as associated with cytomegalovirus. The authors suggested that the approach could potentially be generalized to other disease states and immunological phenotypes. Correlated functional status among segregating V segments might be attributable to linkage disequilibrium, but an unknown experimental factor could not be ruled out. Some IMGT-functional V segments, including TRBV6-2 and TRBV6-3, could not be told apart with the 87-base-pair reads, so those segments were excluded. In an earlier analysis of 587 of the donors, most TCR beta V segments appeared in productive rearrangements about 90% or about 30% of the time, broadly matching IMGT annotations. A later genetic analysis reported fewer N-insertions in productive TCRs among donors in an Asian-associated ancestry cluster than the 666-donor mean. Because HLA typing was unavailable for some donors at each locus, only the typed subset was used in association tests. A cluster of highly shared sequence variants was judged likely to represent a technical artifact of the sequencing pipeline.

In total, roughly 670 healthy bone marrow donors made up the cohort. All cohort members were sampled while nominally healthy, although unrecorded immune exposures were likely present. The donor tested CMV seronegative, placing the donor among the 350 or so seronegative members of the cohort. A peripheral blood sample was provided by each donor, and peripheral blood mononuclear cells were used for TCR beta sequencing. The Qiagen DNeasy Blood Extraction Kit was used to extract genomic DNA from the blood cell samples. According to the germline V gene, CDR1 reads SNHLY and CDR2 reads FYNNEI. The CDR3 contains 13 residues, cysteine and phenylalanine counted. Of the read, only the CDR3 DNA is kept; its 39 bases are in frame from base 1. V is trimmed back by 6 bases and J by 6 bases, and the junction contains 4 bases that no gene match accounts for.

Here the chain combines TRBV2 and TRBJ1-1; 10 middle bases align to TRBD1. The sequenced sample was PBMCs. The sequence came from a woman younger than 45 in good health and CMV-seronegative. The DNA sequence is given as TGTGCCAGCAGCCGACAGGGGGCGGCTGAAGCTTTCTTT. This is translated as CASSRQGAAEAFF.